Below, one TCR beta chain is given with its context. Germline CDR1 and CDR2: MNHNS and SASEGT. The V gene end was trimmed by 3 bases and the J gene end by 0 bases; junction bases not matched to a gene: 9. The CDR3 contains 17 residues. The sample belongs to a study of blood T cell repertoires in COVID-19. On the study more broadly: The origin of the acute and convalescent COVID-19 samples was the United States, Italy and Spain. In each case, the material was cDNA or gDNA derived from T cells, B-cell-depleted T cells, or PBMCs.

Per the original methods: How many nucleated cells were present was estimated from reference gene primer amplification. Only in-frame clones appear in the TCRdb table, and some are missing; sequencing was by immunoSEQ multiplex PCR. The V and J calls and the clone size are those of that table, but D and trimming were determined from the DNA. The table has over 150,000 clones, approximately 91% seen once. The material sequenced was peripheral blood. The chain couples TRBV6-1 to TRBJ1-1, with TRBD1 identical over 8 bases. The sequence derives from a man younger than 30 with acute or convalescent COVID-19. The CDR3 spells CASSDPSGQGMNTEAFF. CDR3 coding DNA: TGTGCCAGCAGTGATCCTTCCGGACAGGGAATGAACACTGAAGCTTTCTTT.